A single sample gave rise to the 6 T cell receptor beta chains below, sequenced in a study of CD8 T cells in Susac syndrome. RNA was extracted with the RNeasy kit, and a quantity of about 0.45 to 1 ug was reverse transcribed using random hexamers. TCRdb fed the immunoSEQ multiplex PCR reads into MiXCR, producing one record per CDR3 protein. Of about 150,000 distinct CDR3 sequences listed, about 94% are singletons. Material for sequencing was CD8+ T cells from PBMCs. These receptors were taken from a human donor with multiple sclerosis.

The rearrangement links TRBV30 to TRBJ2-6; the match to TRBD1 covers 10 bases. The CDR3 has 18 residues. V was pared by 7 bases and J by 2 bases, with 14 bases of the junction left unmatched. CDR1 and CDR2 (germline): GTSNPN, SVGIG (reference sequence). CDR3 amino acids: CASVPDRGLQAGANVLTF. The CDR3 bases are TGTGCCTCCGTACCAGACAGGGGGCTCCAGGCTGGGGCCAACGTCCTGACTTTC. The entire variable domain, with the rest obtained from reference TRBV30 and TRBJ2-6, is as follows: SQTIHQWPATLVQPVGSPLSLECTVEGTSNPNLYWYRQAAGRGLQLLFYSVGIGQISSEVPQNLSASRPQDRQFILSSKKLLLSDSGFYLCASVPDRGLQAGANVLTFGAGSRLTVL.

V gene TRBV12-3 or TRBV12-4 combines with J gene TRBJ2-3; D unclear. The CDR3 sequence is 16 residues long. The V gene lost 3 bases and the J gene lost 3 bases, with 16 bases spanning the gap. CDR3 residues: CASSFFLVSSTDTQYF. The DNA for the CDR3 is TGTGCCAGCAGTTTTTTCCTCGTGTCTTCTACAGATACGCAGTATTTT.

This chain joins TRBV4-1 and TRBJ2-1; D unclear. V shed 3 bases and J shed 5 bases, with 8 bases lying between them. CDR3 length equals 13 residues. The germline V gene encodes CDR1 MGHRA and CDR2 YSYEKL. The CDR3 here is CASSHKSDNEQFF. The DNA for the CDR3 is TGCGCCAGCAGCCATAAGTCGGACAATGAGCAGTTCTTC.

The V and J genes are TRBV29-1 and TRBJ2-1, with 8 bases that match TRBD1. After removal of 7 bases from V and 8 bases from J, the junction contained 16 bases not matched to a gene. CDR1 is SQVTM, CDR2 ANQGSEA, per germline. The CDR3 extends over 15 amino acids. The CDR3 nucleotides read TGCAGCGCCGGAACAGGGGGTTACGGCGTGGATGAGCAGTTCTTC. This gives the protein CSAGTGGYGVDEQFF.

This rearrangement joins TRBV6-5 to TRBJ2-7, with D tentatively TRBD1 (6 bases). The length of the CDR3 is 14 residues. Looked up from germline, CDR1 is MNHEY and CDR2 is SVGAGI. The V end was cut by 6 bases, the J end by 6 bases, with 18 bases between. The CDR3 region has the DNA TGTGCCAGCAGATCACACAACAGGGCGCGCGAGCAGTACTTC. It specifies CASRSHNRAREQYF.

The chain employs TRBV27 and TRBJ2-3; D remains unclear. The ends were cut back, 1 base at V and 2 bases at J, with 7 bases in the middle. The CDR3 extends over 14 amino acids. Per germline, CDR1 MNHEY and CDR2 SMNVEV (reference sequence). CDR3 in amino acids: CASSLYVSTDTQYF. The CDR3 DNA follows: TGTGCCAGCAGTTTATACGTTTCCACAGATACGCAGTATTTT.